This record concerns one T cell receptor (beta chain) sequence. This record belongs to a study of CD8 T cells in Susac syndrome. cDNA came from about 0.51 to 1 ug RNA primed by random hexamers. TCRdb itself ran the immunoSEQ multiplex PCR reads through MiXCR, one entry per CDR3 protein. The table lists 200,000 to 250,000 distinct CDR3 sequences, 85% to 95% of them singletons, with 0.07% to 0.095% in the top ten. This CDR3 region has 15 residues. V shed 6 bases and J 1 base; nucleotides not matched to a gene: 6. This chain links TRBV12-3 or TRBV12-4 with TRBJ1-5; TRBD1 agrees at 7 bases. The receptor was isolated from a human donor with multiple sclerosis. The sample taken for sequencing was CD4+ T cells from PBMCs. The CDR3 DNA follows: TGTGCCAGCAGGGACCCAGGGGGGAGCAATCAGCCCCAGCATTTT. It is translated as CASRDPGGSNQPQHF.